This TCR beta chain comes out of a study of blood T cell repertoires in COVID-19. CDR3 length equals 16 residues. CDR1 SGDLS and CDR2 YYNGEE come from the germline V gene. Trimming cost V 0 bases and J 7 bases, with 14 bases left between them. Measured with immunoSEQ multiplex PCR; TCRdb has only the in-frame clones, and not every one. Of about 100,000 clones in the sample, roughly 87% were seen once. Sequencing was performed on peripheral blood. The sequence was collected from a young man in a cohort sampled during active COVID-19. The rearrangement joins TRBV9 to TRBJ1-6, with D perhaps TRBD1 (6 bases). CDR3 nucleotide sequence: TGTGCCAGCAGCGTAGATCTGGGGGCAGGAAATTCACCCCTCCACTTT. Translated, it gives CASSVDLGAGNSPLHF. Complete variable domain (other parts from reference TRBV9 and TRBJ1-6): DSGVTQTPKHLITATGQRVTLRCSPRSGDLSVYWYQQSLDQGLQFLIQYYNGEERAKGNILERFSAQQFPDLHSELNLSSLELGDSALYFCASSVDLGAGNSPLHFGNGTRLTVT.